The sample holds many counts of the clone carrying this T cell receptor (beta chain). Its target is unknown. Germline loops: CDR1 SGHRS, CDR2 YFSETQ. Trimming shortened V by 0 bases and J by 2 bases, and 8 bases separated the two germline ends. The length of the CDR3 is 14 residues. Synthesis of cDNA used 5'RACE (with 10-nucleotide random UMIs). Over 200 million TCR-beta sequences from 15-18 subjects came from every sequencing run. A single record per CDR3 protein comes from TCRdb applying MiXCR to the 5' RACE reads. The sample yields 80,000 to 100,000 distinct CDR3 sequences, almost 6% seen once. Time point indicated: longitudinal time-point 2. PBMCs stored at -80 C, 2 million in total, were the source of the unsorted libraries. The data were taken from a study of neurological immune-mediated disorders. General study results and limits: Subjects shared no identical expanded-clone CDR3 amino acid sequences, suggesting private TCR-beta repertoires in all groups.

This chain uses TRBV5-1 with TRBJ1-2, with a possible D match to TRBD1 (6 bases). Sequences were obtained from PBMCs. The origin of this receptor is a woman aged 60 to 75 with multiple sclerosis. CDR3 nucleotides: TGCGCCAGCAGCTTGGCGGGGGGCAACTATGGCTACACCTTC. It codes for CASSLAGGNYGYTF.